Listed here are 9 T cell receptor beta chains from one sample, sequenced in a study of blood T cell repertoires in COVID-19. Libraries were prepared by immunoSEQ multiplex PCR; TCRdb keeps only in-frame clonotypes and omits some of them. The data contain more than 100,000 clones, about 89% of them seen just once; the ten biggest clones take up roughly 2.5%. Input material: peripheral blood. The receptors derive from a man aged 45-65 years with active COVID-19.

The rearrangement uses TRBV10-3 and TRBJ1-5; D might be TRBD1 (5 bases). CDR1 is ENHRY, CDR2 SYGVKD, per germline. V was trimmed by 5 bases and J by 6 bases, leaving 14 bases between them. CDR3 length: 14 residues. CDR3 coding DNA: TGTGCCATCAGTTCCGACAGCCGCCCTCAGCCCCAGCATTTT. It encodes CAISSDSRPQPQHF.

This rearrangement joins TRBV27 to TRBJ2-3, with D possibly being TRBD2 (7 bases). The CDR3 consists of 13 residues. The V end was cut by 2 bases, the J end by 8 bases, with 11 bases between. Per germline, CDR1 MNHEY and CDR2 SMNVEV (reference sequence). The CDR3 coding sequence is TGTGCCAGCAGTTTAGAGGGGGGGGGTACGCAGTATTTT. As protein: CASSLEGGGTQYF.

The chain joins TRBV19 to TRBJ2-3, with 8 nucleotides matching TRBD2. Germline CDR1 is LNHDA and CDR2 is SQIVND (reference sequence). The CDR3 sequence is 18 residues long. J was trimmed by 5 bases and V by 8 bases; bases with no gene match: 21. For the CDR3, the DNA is TGTGCCAGTGCCACGAGTAAGGCGGGGGGCCTTTCGGGAGATACGCAGTATTTT. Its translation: CASATSKAGGLSGDTQYF.

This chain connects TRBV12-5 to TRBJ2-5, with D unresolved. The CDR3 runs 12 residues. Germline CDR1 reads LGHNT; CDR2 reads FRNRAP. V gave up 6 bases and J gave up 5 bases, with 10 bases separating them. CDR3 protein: CASGGVRETQYF. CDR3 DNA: TGTGCTAGTGGGGGCGTCAGGGAGACCCAGTACTTC.

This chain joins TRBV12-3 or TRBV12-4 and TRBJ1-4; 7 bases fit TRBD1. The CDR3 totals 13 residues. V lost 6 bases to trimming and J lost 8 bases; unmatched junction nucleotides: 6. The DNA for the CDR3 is TGTGCCAGCAGCTTGGGACAGCGCGAAAAACTGTTTTTT. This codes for CASSLGQREKLFF.

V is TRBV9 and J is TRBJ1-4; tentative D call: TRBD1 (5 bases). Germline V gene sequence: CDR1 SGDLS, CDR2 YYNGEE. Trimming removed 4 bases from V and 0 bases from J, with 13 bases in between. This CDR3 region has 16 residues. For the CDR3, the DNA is TGTGCCAGCAGCAGAGAGGACACCGCAACTAATGAAAAACTGTTTTTT. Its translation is CASSREDTATNEKLFF.

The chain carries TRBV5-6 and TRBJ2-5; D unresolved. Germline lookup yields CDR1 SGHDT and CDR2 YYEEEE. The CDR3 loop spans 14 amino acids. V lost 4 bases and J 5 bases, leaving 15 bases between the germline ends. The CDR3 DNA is TGTGCCAGCAGCCCTCCACCCTTACAGGAGACCCAGTACTTC. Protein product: CASSPPPLQETQYF. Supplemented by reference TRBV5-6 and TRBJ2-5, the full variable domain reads DAGVTQSPTHLIKTRGQQVTLRCSPKSGHDTVSWYQQALGQGPQFIFQYYEEEERQRGNFPDRFSGHQFPNYSSELNVNALLLGDSALYLCASSPPPLQETQYFGPGTRLLVL.

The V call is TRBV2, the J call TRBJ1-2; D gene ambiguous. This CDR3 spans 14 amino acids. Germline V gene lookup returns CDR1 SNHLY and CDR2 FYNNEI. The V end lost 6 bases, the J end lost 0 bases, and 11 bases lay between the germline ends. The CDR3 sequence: CASSEGLTNYGYTF. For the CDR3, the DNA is TGTGCCAGCAGCGAGGGCCTCACTAACTATGGCTACACCTTC.

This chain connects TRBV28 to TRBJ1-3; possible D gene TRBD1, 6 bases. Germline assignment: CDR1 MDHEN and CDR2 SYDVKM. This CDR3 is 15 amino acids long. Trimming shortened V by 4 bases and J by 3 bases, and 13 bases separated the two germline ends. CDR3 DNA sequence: TGTGCCAGCAGTTCTCAGGGGCTGGTTGGAAACACCATATATTTT. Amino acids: CASSSQGLVGNTIYF.